This TCR beta chain is from a study of cytomegalovirus exposure and HLA in healthy donors. Study summary: A data release that came early held about 89 million unique TCRs from HLA-typed donors.

The CDR3 contains 15 residues. Trimming stripped 4 bases from V and 10 bases from J, with 20 bases between. CDR1 and CDR2 from the germline V gene are SGHTA and FQGTGA. The PCR ran on 60 Vbeta and 13 Jbeta primers. This table comes from immunoSEQ multiplex PCR, and its TCRdb copy is limited to in-frame clones, with some not included. The table lists roughly 140,000 clones, approximately 80% of them singletons. In regard to this clone: Its matching antigen is unknown.

General study findings and limits: Available immune exposure information was restricted to CMV serostatus only.

The sequencing sample was made of PBMCs. This rearrangement joins TRBV7-3 to TRBJ2-1, with D perhaps TRBD2 (6 bases). The receptor was derived from a female donor in good health and CMV-seronegative. The CDR3 is CASSSGGPPRREQFF. In DNA, the CDR3 is TGTGCCAGCAGCTCCGGAGGGCCCCCTAGGCGAGAGCAGTTCTTC. Variable domain in full (rest from reference TRBV7-3 and TRBJ2-1): GAGVSQTPSNKVTEKGKYVELRCDPISGHTALYWYRQSLGQGPEFLIYFQGTGAADDSGLPNDRFFAVRPEGSVSTLKIQRTERGDSAVYLCASSSGGPPRREQFFGPGTRLTVL.